This is a list of T cell receptor beta chains from one sample in a study of metastatic and nonmetastatic thyroid tumors. MiXCR was used by TCRdb to re-call the PCR reads. The table lists roughly 40,000 clones, 24% of them singletons. The sample consisted of tumor tissue. These receptors originate from a female donor with papillary thyroid cancer or a benign thyroid nodule (not recorded which). Some clones in this sample may be carry-over from other donors' samples. Both conserved end residues are part of each CDR3. A D gene is named only where the DNA matches it firmly. A row's size may be missing; if present it is once, few, many or a size class.

J,V,D,size,CDR3,DNA
TRBJ2-3,TRBV4-2,TRBD2,many,CASSQGLAGGPDTQYF,TGTGCCAGCAGCCAGGGACTAGCGGGGGGCCCAGATACGCAGTATTTT
TRBJ2-2,TRBV7-3,-,-,CASSPGPNTGELFF,TGTGCCAGCAGCCCAGGTCCTAACACCGGGGAGCTGTTTTTT
TRBJ1-2,TRBV11-1,TRBD1,many,CASSSSDRVTRTF,TGTGCCAGCAGCTCCTCGGACAGGGTAACCCGCACCTTC
TRBJ2-1,TRBV6-2/TRBV6-3,TRBD2,-,CASSYGTSGNEQFF,TGTGCCAGCAGTTACGGGACTAGCGGCAATGAGCAGTTCTTC
TRBJ2-7,TRBV6-1,-,few,CASSPGGSSYEQYF,TGTGCCAGCAGTCCCGGGGGAAGCTCCTACGAGCAGTACTTC
TRBJ1-5,TRBV19,-,many,CASRRSDQPQHF,TGTGCCAGTCGCCGTAGCGATCAGCCCCAGCATTTT
TRBJ2-6,TRBV24-1,-,many,CATSEDSGANVLTF,TGTGCCACCAGTGAGGACTCTGGGGCCAACGTCCTGACTTTC
TRBJ2-7,TRBV20-1,-,many,CSARDHGTRGDEQYF,TGCAGTGCTAGAGACCATGGGACTCGAGGAGACGAGCAGTACTTC
TRBJ1-1,TRBV20-1,-,-,CSASYDRSNTEAFF,TGCAGTGCCAGTTACGACCGAAGTAACACTGAAGCTTTCTTT
TRBJ2-5,TRBV6-2/TRBV6-3,-,many,CASSVGEGHAETQYF,TGTGCCAGCAGTGTCGGTGAGGGGCATGCGGAGACCCAGTACTTC
TRBJ2-1,TRBV20-1,TRBD2,-,CSAGLAHNEQFF,TGCAGTGCGGGACTAGCCCACAATGAGCAGTTCTTC
TRBJ2-7,TRBV12-3/TRBV12-4,TRBD2,few,CASSYSGSRDEQYF,TGTGCCAGCAGTTATAGCGGGAGTAGGGACGAGCAGTACTTC
TRBJ1-1,TRBV28,-,-,CASSSGGSTEAFF,TGTGCCAGCAGTTCCGGGGGGTCCACTGAAGCTTTCTTT
TRBJ1-1,TRBV19,-,medium-sized,CASSQRGMVPEAFF,TGTGCCAGTAGCCAACGCGGTATGGTCCCTGAAGCTTTCTTT
TRBJ2-1,TRBV24-1,TRBD1,few,CATSDGDRQVRDEQFF,TGTGCCACCAGTGATGGGGACAGGCAAGTAAGGGATGAGCAGTTCTTC
TRBJ1-1,TRBV2,TRBD1,few,CASRRTGTNTEAFF,TGTGCCAGCAGGCGGACAGGGACGAACACTGAAGCTTTCTTT
TRBJ1-4,TRBV27,-,-,CASSQSTVLGEKLFF,TGTGCCAGCAGTCAATCGACAGTCTTGGGTGAAAAACTGTTTTTT
TRBJ1-1,TRBV6-1,-,many,CASRVQGNTEAFF,TGTGCCAGCAGGGTACAGGGTAACACTGAAGCTTTCTTT
TRBJ2-1,TRBV6-1,TRBD2,many,CASSEETSGSNEQFF,TGTGCCAGCAGTGAGGAGACTAGCGGGAGCAATGAGCAGTTCTTC
TRBJ2-3,TRBV6-1,TRBD2,-,CASSSGRGSDTQYF,TGTGCCAGCAGTAGCGGGAGGGGTTCAGATACGCAGTATTTT
TRBJ2-5,TRBV6-2/TRBV6-3,-,many,CASSYSVEGGQTQYF,TGTGCCAGCAGTTACTCCGTCGAAGGGGGACAGACCCAGTACTTC
TRBJ2-1,TRBV20-1,-,many,CSASRYNEQFF,TGCAGTGCTAGTCGGTACAATGAGCAGTTCTTC
TRBJ2-7,TRBV11-3,-,few,CASSFSGSGNEQYF,TGTGCCAGCAGCTTCTCCGGGTCGGGGAACGAGCAGTACTTC
TRBJ2-7,TRBV12-3/TRBV12-4,-,-,CASDSSRYEQYF,TGTGCCAGCGACTCCTCCCGCTACGAGCAGTACTTC
TRBJ2-1,TRBV11-2,TRBD2,-,CASSFLAGDLISYNEQFF,TGTGCCAGCAGCTTCCTAGCGGGAGACCTGATCTCCTACAATGAGCAGTTCTTC
TRBJ2-3,TRBV9,TRBD1,many,CASSSRDRATDTQYF,TGTGCCAGCAGCAGCCGGGACAGAGCCACAGATACGCAGTATTTT
TRBJ1-6,TRBV6-1,-,-,CASTGDGNSPLHF,TGTGCCAGCACCGGGGACGGGAATTCACCCCTCCACTTT
TRBJ1-2,TRBV30,TRBD1,many,CAWSRPGQGVGNYGYTF,TGTGCCTGGAGTAGACCGGGACAGGGGGTCGGTAACTATGGCTACACCTTC
TRBJ1-4,TRBV4-1,-,many,CASSQDGGRANEKLFF,TGCGCCAGCAGCCAAGATGGAGGGAGGGCTAATGAAAAACTGTTTTTT
TRBJ2-2,TRBV7-8,-,-,CASSPDMDDTGELFF,TGTGCCAGCAGCCCTGATATGGATGACACCGGGGAGCTGTTTTTT
TRBJ2-3,TRBV11-1,-,-,CASSDGHGYTDTQYF,TGTGCCAGCAGCGATGGACATGGCTATACAGATACGCAGTATTTT
TRBJ2-3,TRBV2,-,-,CANSLYGQTLADTQYF,TGTGCCAACAGCTTATACGGACAAACCCTAGCAGATACGCAATATTTT
TRBJ2-1,TRBV12-3/TRBV12-4,-,few,CASSFEQRSNEQFF,TGTGCCAGCAGTTTCGAGCAGAGGTCCAATGAGCAGTTCTTC
TRBJ2-1,TRBV6-2/TRBV6-3,-,many,CASSYSRDSEQFF,TGTGCCAGCAGTTACTCGAGGGACTCAGAGCAGTTCTTC
TRBJ1-1,TRBV28,-,many,CASSLLIFRGADGGTEAFF,TGTGCCAGCAGCCTTTTAATATTTAGAGGGGCCGACGGGGGGACTGAAGCTTTCTTT